A selection of T cell receptor beta chains follows, all from one sample in a study of CD8 T cells in Susac syndrome. A single record per CDR3 protein comes from TCRdb applying MiXCR to the immunoSEQ multiplex PCR reads. The sample yields 150,000 to 200,000 distinct CDR3 sequences, around 96% seen once. Sequences were obtained from CD4+ T cells from PBMCs. The receptor set was obtained from a human donor in good health. Both conserved end residues are part of each CDR3. A D gene is named only where the DNA matches it firmly. Size values are once, few and many counts, or a class for expanded clones, and some rows have none.

-	-	TRBV20-1	TRBJ2-3	TGCAGTGCTAGTCTTAGCCGTTGGAGCACAGATACGCAGTATTTT	CSASLSRWSTDTQYF
-	-	TRBV2	TRBJ1-4	TGTGCCAGCACCCTGGGGGGTGAAAAACTGTTTTTT	CASTLGGEKLFF
TRBD1	-	TRBV5-1	TRBJ2-7	TGCGCCAGCAGGGAGCAGGGGGCCTCCTACGAGCAGTACTTC	CASREQGASYEQYF
-	once	TRBV15	TRBJ2-3	TGTGCCACCAGCAGGAAGACAGATACGCAGTATTTT	CATSRKTDTQYF
-	-	TRBV12-3/TRBV12-4	TRBJ1-2	TGTGCCAGCAGTTTGGGGCCTAGTGGCTATGGCTACACCTTC	CASSLGPSGYGYTF
-	once	TRBV29-1	TRBJ2-5	TGCAGCGTGCAGGGGACACAAGAGACCCAGTACTTC	CSVQGTQETQYF
-	once	TRBV7-2	TRBJ1-1	TGTGCCAGCAGCTTAGCGTCAAAATACACTGAAGCTTTCTTT	CASSLASKYTEAFF
TRBD2	once	TRBV2	TRBJ2-1	TGTGCCAGCCATGGGGGGGTTGCAAGTCGGAATGAGCAGTTCTTC	CASHGGVASRNEQFF
-	-	TRBV12-3/TRBV12-4	TRBJ2-3	TGTGCCAGCAGATCCCCGGGGACTAGCACAGATACGCAGTATTTT	CASRSPGTSTDTQYF
-	-	TRBV7-8	TRBJ1-5	TGTGCCAGCAGCCGAACCGAGAATCAGCCCCAGCATTTT	CASSRTENQPQHF
-	few	TRBV5-4	TRBJ2-2	TGTGCCAGCAGCTTCGTGAACACCGGGGAGCTGTTTTTT	CASSFVNTGELFF
TRBD1	-	TRBV4-3	TRBJ1-2	TGCGCCAGCAGCCCCCGGGACAGGGGGGGCTATGGCTACACCTTC	CASSPRDRGGYGYTF
-	-	TRBV30	TRBJ2-7	TGTGCCTGGAGTATGAGTATCCCCTACGAGCAGTACTTC	CAWSMSIPYEQYF
TRBD2	-	TRBV20-1	TRBJ2-3	TGCAGTGCTAGAGACCAGACTAGCGGGGGGGCGGGCACAGATACGCAGTATTTT	CSARDQTSGGAGTDTQYF
-	-	TRBV7-9	TRBJ1-2	TGTGCCAGCAGCTCAGAAAGCTATGGCTACACCTTC	CASSSESYGYTF
TRBD2	-	TRBV6-6	TRBJ2-3	TGTGCCAGCAGTTCAAGCGGGGCCATGGCGGATACGCAGTATTTT	CASSSSGAMADTQYF
-	-	TRBV2	TRBJ1-6	TGTGCCAGCAGTGCAACCGGGCTCAGCAACTCACCCCTCCACTTT	CASSATGLSNSPLHF
-	-	TRBV2	TRBJ1-5	TGTGCCAGCAGTGAAGCGATCGGTAGCAATCAGCCCCAGCATTTT	CASSEAIGSNQPQHF
-	-	TRBV7-9	TRBJ2-1	TGTGCCAGCAGCTCCGTATACAATGAGCAGTTCTTC	CASSSVYNEQFF